This T cell receptor (beta chain) emerged from a study of blood T cell repertoires in COVID-19. Study-level information: Italy, Spain and the United States were the sources of the convalescent and acute COVID-19 samples.

V lost 4 bases and J lost 6; bases outside the gene matches: 8. The CDR3 covers 15 residues. The germline V gene encodes CDR1 LGHNA and CDR2 YSLEER. This clone is a singleton in its sample. Participants' reported clinical history set cohort assignment. Each exposed participant met a COVID-19 case in the 2 weeks preceding study entry. TCRdb's copy holds only in-frame clones and misses some; the assay was immunoSEQ multiplex PCR. The table shows approximately 150,000 clones, with approximately 88% occurring only once. The V and J genes are TRBV4-3 and TRBJ2-2; 7 positions match TRBD2. Input material: PBMCs or T cells enriched from blood (not recorded which). This clonotype was obtained from a man in his 70s who had been exposed to COVID-19. CDR3 protein: CASSPGQGGAGELFF. CDR3 DNA sequence: TGCGCCAGCAGCCCTGGGCAGGGAGGGGCCGGGGAGCTGTTTTTT.